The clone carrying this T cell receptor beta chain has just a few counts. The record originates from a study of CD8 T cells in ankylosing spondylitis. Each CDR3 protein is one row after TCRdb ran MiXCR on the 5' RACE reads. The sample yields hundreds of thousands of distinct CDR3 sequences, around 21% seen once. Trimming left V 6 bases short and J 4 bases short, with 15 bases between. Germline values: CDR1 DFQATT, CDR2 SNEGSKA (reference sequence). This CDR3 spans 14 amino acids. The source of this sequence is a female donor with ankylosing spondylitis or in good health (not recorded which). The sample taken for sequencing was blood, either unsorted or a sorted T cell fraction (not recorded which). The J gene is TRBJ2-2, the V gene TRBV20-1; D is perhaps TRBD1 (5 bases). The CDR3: CSAIPGKSTGELFF. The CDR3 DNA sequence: TGCAGTGCAATCCCAGGGAAGAGCACCGGGGAGCTGTTTTTT.